This T cell receptor (beta chain) was recovered during a study of cytomegalovirus exposure and HLA in healthy donors. Study results and limitations: Data from an earlier analysis indicated that most TCR beta V segments were productive either about 87% or about 30% of the time.

Of note for this clone: Its matching antigen is unknown.

PCR primers comprised 60 Vbeta and 13 Jbeta primers. Data came from immunoSEQ multiplex PCR; TCRdb stores just in-frame clones and leaves some out. This sample contains more than 70,000 clones. The receptor was isolated from a woman aged 60-75 years in good health and CMV-seronegative. Sequencing was carried out using PBMCs.

This chain's CDR3 is CASREGGIKNTEAFF. Here the CDR3 DNA reads TGTGCCAGCAGGGAAGGGGGTATTAAAAACACTGAAGCTTTCTTT. This rearrangement joins TRBV28 to TRBJ1-1; perhaps TRBD1 as D (6 bases). The CDR3 covers 15 residues. CDR1 is MDHEN and CDR2 is SYDVKM in the germline V gene. Trimming removed 6 bases from V and 2 bases from J, with 16 bases in between. Combining the CDR3 with reference TRBV28 and TRBJ1-1 gives the whole variable domain DVKVTQSSRYLVKRTGEKVFLECVQDMDHENMFWYRQDPGLGLRLIYFSYDVKMKEKGDIPEGYSVSREKKERFSLILESASTNQTSMYLCASREGGIKNTEAFFGQGTRLTVV.